The 13 T cell receptor beta chains in this list originate from one sample, sequenced in a study of CD8+ T cells in alopecia areata. Sequencing templates came from extracted RNA that was reverse transcribed into cDNA. Data came from immunoSEQ multiplex PCR; TCRdb stores just in-frame clones and leaves some out. The data show 110,000 or so clones, approximately 50% seen once. The material sequenced was NKG2D-low CD8+ T cells sorted from blood. Every receptor here comes from a human donor with alopecia areata.

J is TRBJ2-1 and V is TRBV28, with D uncertain. CDR3 length: 11 amino acids. The germline V gene encodes CDR1 MDHEN and CDR2 SYDVKM. The V gene lost 4 bases and the J gene lost 14 bases, with 12 bases spanning the gap. The CDR3 nucleotides are TGTGCCAGCAGTTCCGAAGCCTGGGAGTTCTTC. Translated, it gives CASSSEAWEFF.

This clone came up a few times. The chain recombines TRBV5-4 with TRBJ2-5, with 9 bases matching TRBD1. After removal of 5 bases from V and 1 base from J, the junction contained 9 bases not matched to a gene. Germline CDR1 reads SGHNT; CDR2 reads YYREEE (reference sequence). The CDR3 loop spans 16 amino acids. The CDR3 region is CASRIHRGRFQETQYF. The CDR3 nucleotides read TGTGCCAGCAGAATACACAGGGGGCGCTTCCAAGAGACCCAGTACTTC.

This clone was seen a handful of times. The chain couples TRBV30 to TRBJ1-2; possibly TRBD1 for D (5 bases). With 5 bases removed from V and 2 bases from J, the gap between germline ends came to 12 bases. Germline V gives CDR1 GTSNPN, CDR2 SVGIG (reference sequence). The CDR3 covers 13 residues. This chain's CDR3 is CAWGRQLNYGYTF. The DNA of the CDR3 is TGTGCCTGGGGACGACAGTTAAACTATGGCTACACCTTC.

The chain carries TRBV10-3 and TRBJ2-5; TRBD2 aligns across 8 bases. CDR1 and CDR2 (germline): ENHRY, SYGVKD. The CDR3 loop spans 13 amino acids. J gave up 2 bases and V 6 bases, and 2 bases lay outside the gene matches. The CDR3, as DNA: TGTGCCATCAGCGGGACTAGTCAAGAGACCCAGTACTTC. Translation: CAISGTSQETQYF.

This clone has only a few counts. The J gene is TRBJ2-3, the V gene TRBV7-2; weak D call: TRBD2 (5 bases). V gave up 0 bases and J gave up 6 bases, with 10 bases separating them. There are 14 residues in the CDR3. CDR1 and CDR2 (germline): SGHTA, FQGNSA. CDR3 bases: TGTGCCAGCAGCTTAGCGGGAGTGCTCGATACGCAGTATTTT. Its protein product is CASSLAGVLDTQYF.

The V and J genes are TRBV28 and TRBJ2-7; D unresolved. The CDR3 spans 12 residues. In germline, CDR1 is MDHEN, CDR2 SYDVKM. V dropped 8 bases and J dropped 5 bases, with 13 bases sitting between them. The CDR3 is CASVAAWDEQYF. The CDR3, as DNA: TGTGCCAGCGTGGCGGCCTGGGACGAGCAGTACTTC.

This clone was seen more than once but under ten times. This chain joins TRBV28 and TRBJ2-4; 10 bases fit TRBD2. Losses at the gene ends were 3 bases for V and 8 bases for J; bases not matched to a gene: 7. CDR1 and CDR2 (germline): MDHEN, SYDVKM. The CDR3 totals 15 residues. The CDR3, as DNA: TGTGCCAGCAGTTTCCCCGGGACTAGCGCAGACATTCAGTACTTC. Encoded protein: CASSFPGTSADIQYF.

The chain couples TRBV29-1 to TRBJ2-1; possibly TRBD1 or TRBD2 for D (5 bases each). The germline V gene encodes CDR1 SQVTM and CDR2 ANQGSEA. Trimming left V 6 bases short and J 9 bases short, with 12 bases between. The CDR3 consists of 11 residues. Here the CDR3 DNA reads TGCAGCGTGATTACAGGAGGTGAGCAGTTCTTC. Encoded protein: CSVITGGEQFF.

This clone was picked up a small number of times. The chain couples TRBV27 to TRBJ2-7; TRBD1 might be the D (5 bases). From germline, CDR1 is MNHEY and CDR2 SMNVEV (reference sequence). V was shortened by 6 bases and J by 2 bases, with 14 bases between the two germline ends. The CDR3 is 14 residues long. CDR3 in DNA: TGTGCCAGCAGACGACCGGACACAACCTACGAGCAGTACTTC. Amino acid sequence: CASRRPDTTYEQYF.

V gene TRBV5-6 combines with J gene TRBJ2-7; perhaps TRBD1 as D (6 bases). V lost 1 base and J 6 bases, leaving 11 bases between the germline ends. Germline V lookup: CDR1 SGHDT, CDR2 YYEEEE. The CDR3 has 13 residues. The CDR3 DNA is TGTGCCAGCAGCTTGAGGACAGCAGGCGAGCAGTACTTC. It is translated as CASSLRTAGEQYF. Full variable domain (outside the CDR3, taken from reference TRBV5-6 and TRBJ2-7): DAGVTQSPTHLIKTRGQQVTLRCSPKSGHDTVSWYQQALGQGPQFIFQYYEEEERQRGNFPDRFSGHQFPNYSSELNVNALLLGDSALYLCASSLRTAGEQYFGPGTRLTVT.

This sequence joins TRBV15 and TRBJ2-7; D is undetermined. Between the trimmed V and J ends, which lost 8 bases and 3 bases, there was a span of 8 bases. This CDR3 comprises 11 residues. The germline V gene encodes CDR1 LNHNV and CDR2 YYDKDF (reference sequence). This chain's CDR3 is CATADDYEQYF. CDR3 bases: TGTGCCACCGCCGACGACTACGAGCAGTACTTC.

The chain combines TRBV4-2 with TRBJ1-1, with unresolved D. CDR1 and CDR2 (germline): LGHNA, YNFKEQ. Trimming shortened V by 0 bases and J by 2 bases, and 4 bases separated the two germline ends. This CDR3 is built from 13 residues. CDR3: CASSQDRNTEAFF. CDR3 DNA sequence: TGTGCCAGCAGCCAAGACAGAAACACTGAAGCTTTCTTT.

This sequence joins TRBV5-4 and TRBJ2-7; D is unclear. Germline V gives CDR1 SGHNT, CDR2 YYREEE (reference sequence). There are 8 residues in the CDR3. V lost 7 bases and J 6 bases, leaving 2 bases between the germline ends. The CDR3 region is CASLEQYF. The CDR3 bases are TGTGCCAGCCTCGAGCAGTACTTC.